A single sample gave rise to the 29 T cell receptor beta chains below, sequenced in a study of T cell responses to AZD1222 COVID-19 vaccine. Sequencing was performed with immunoSEQ multiplex PCR; in TCRdb, only in-frame clones are kept and a portion is missing. The sample consists of 100,000 or so clones, 88% of them appearing once. This sample comprised peripheral blood, obtained on day 0 of AZD1222 vaccination. The receptors here all came from an adult in good health.

V usage is TRBV20-1 and J usage is TRBJ2-5; possible D gene TRBD1, 5 bases. This CDR3 is 10 amino acids long. The ends were cut back, 6 bases at V and 4 bases at J, with 6 bases in the middle. Germline CDR1 reads DFQATT; CDR2 reads SNEGSKA (reference sequence). CDR3 nucleotides: TGCAGTGCCCAGGGAGAGACCCAGTACTTC. Amino acids: CSAQGETQYF.

This chain's CDR3 is CASSLRGQNFYEQYF. CDR3 nucleotide sequence: TGTGCCAGCAGTTTAAGGGGACAGAATTTCTACGAGCAGTACTTC. This sequence joins TRBV27 and TRBJ2-7, with TRBD1 matching 7 bases. V dropped 2 bases and J dropped 3; count of bases not matched to a gene: 7. The CDR3 runs to 15 residues. Germline V gene data show CDR1 as MNHEY and CDR2 as SMNVEV (reference sequence).

This rearrangement joins TRBV28 to TRBJ2-5; D is ambiguous. Germline V gives CDR1 MDHEN, CDR2 SYDVKM. CDR3 length: 12 residues. Trimming pared 3 bases from V and 5 bases from J, leaving 7 bases between. CDR3 nucleotide sequence: TGTGCCAGCAGTTTCCCCCGGGAGACCCAGTACTTC. It yields the protein CASSFPRETQYF.

This chain links TRBV4-1 with TRBJ1-2; 7 positions match TRBD1. Per the germline V gene, CDR1 is MGHRA and CDR2 is YSYEKL. This CDR3 has 15 residues. The junction had 5 bases not matched to a gene; V was cut back by 0 bases and J by 4 bases. Here the CDR3 DNA reads TGCGCCAGCAGCCAAGATCCCCCAGGGGGCTATGGCTACACCTTC. Its translation: CASSQDPPGGYGYTF.

The chain has TRBV14 and TRBJ2-3; possible D gene TRBD2, 5 bases. The germline V gene encodes CDR1 SGHDN and CDR2 FVKESK. This CDR3 spans 13 amino acids. The germline V and J ends were trimmed by 4 bases and 4 bases, with 9 bases remaining between them. The CDR3: CASSRPGADTQYF. The CDR3 bases are TGTGCCAGCAGCCGACCCGGGGCAGATACGCAGTATTTT. Drawing the rest from reference TRBV14 and TRBJ2-3, the complete variable domain is EAGVTQFPSHSVIEKGQTVTLRCDPISGHDNLYWYRRVMGKEIKFLLHFVKESKQDESGMPNNRFLAERTGGTYSTLKVQPAELEDSGVYFCASSRPGADTQYFGPGTRLTVL.

V usage is TRBV24-1 and J usage is TRBJ2-1, with 8 bases matching TRBD2. The CDR3 totals 15 residues. Germline V gives CDR1 KGHDR, CDR2 SFDVKD. The V segment lost 3 bases and the J segment 2 bases; nucleotides outside the gene matches: 2. CDR3: CATSDRGLAYNEQFF. The CDR3 DNA follows: TGTGCCACCAGTGATAGGGGACTAGCCTACAATGAGCAGTTCTTC.

The gene calls are TRBV6-5 and TRBJ1-1, with D tentatively TRBD1 (5 bases). Per germline, CDR1 MNHEY and CDR2 SVGAGI. The CDR3 contains 15 residues. Trimming pared 0 bases from V and 4 bases from J, leaving 12 bases between. The CDR3 here is CASSYSGQGSTEAFF. CDR3 DNA sequence: TGTGCCAGCAGTTACTCGGGCCAGGGTTCCACTGAAGCTTTCTTT.

V usage is TRBV6-5 and J usage is TRBJ2-5; D might be TRBD2 (6 bases). There are 14 residues in the CDR3. With 0 bases removed from V and 7 bases from J, the gap between germline ends came to 12 bases. CDR1 and CDR2 (germline): MNHEY, SVGAGI. In DNA, the CDR3 is TGTGCCAGCAGTTACTCGGAGGGGCGGGGGACCCAGTACTTC. Amino acid sequence: CASSYSEGRGTQYF.

This sequence joins TRBV28 and TRBJ2-1; weak D call: TRBD2 (5 bases). V lost 9 bases to trimming and J lost 10 bases, with 10 bases between them. Germline loops: CDR1 MDHEN, CDR2 SYDVKM. This CDR3 is built from 10 residues. Here the CDR3 reads CASRRREQFF. The CDR3 region has the DNA TGTGCCAGTAGGAGGCGGGAGCAGTTCTTC.

A single count supports this clone. V usage is TRBV5-1 and J usage is TRBJ2-2; perhaps TRBD1 as D (5 bases). CDR3 length equals 16 residues. V was shortened by 4 bases and J by 0 bases, with 13 bases between the two germline ends. Germline V gene sequence: CDR1 SGHRS, CDR2 YFSETQ. The CDR3: CASSLTDSANTGELFF. DNA of the CDR3: TGCGCCAGCAGCCTGACCGACAGCGCGAACACCGGGGAGCTGTTTTTT.

The chain uses TRBV18 and TRBJ2-2; a weak D match, TRBD2 (5 bases). V was cut by 3 bases and J by 4 bases, with 15 bases left in between. This CDR3 is built from 16 residues. Germline V lookup: CDR1 KGHSH, CDR2 LQKENI. The CDR3: CASSPGEGLSTGELFF. CDR3 DNA: TGTGCCAGCTCACCCGGGGAAGGCCTGAGCACCGGGGAGCTGTTTTTT.

The chain recombines TRBV2 with TRBJ1-5; a weak D match, TRBD1 (5 bases). V was trimmed by 6 bases and J by 1 base, leaving 13 bases between them. The CDR3 sequence is 15 residues long. Germline V gives CDR1 SNHLY, CDR2 FYNNEI. The CDR3 bases are TGTGCCAGCAGCAATGAGCAGGGAAGCAATCAGCCCCAGCATTTT. It encodes CASSNEQGSNQPQHF.

The chain recombines TRBV6-1 with TRBJ2-7, with 9 positions matching TRBD2. J lost 5 bases, V lost 2 bases, and 7 bases had no gene match. The length of the CDR3 is 15 residues. Germline V gene data show CDR1 as MNHNS and CDR2 as SASEGT. CDR3: CASSEIAGGLNEQYF. The CDR3 DNA is TGTGCCAGCAGTGAAATCGCGGGAGGGCTCAACGAGCAGTACTTC.

V usage is TRBV6-5 and J usage is TRBJ2-3, with 10 positions matching TRBD2. CDR1 MNHEY and CDR2 SVGAGI come from the germline V gene. The CDR3 has 14 residues. Unmatched junction bases numbered 3, after V lost 5 bases and J lost 4 bases. Here the CDR3 reads CASSLAGAPDTQYF. In DNA form, the CDR3 reads TGTGCCAGCAGTCTAGCGGGAGCACCAGATACGCAGTATTTT.

The chain carries TRBV15 and TRBJ2-2, with D perhaps TRBD1 (5 bases). Trimming removed 1 base at V and 8 bases at J, with 8 bases between. CDR3 length: 13 residues. The germline V gene has CDR1 LNHNV and CDR2 YYDKDF (reference sequence). CDR3 coding DNA: TGTGCCACCAGCAGAGGGTGGACAGGGGAGCTGTTTTTT. Translation: CATSRGWTGELFF.

The chain employs TRBV9 and TRBJ1-4; unclear D gene. The ends were cut back, 1 base at V and 2 bases at J, with 12 bases in the middle. Germline CDR1 SGDLS, CDR2 YYNGEE. The CDR3 covers 16 residues. The CDR3 sequence is CASSVSPAVTNEKLFF. CDR3 nucleotide sequence: TGTGCCAGCAGCGTAAGCCCGGCCGTCACTAATGAAAAACTGTTTTTT.

The gene calls are TRBV7-9 and TRBJ2-3; 11 positions match TRBD2. CDR3 length equals 16 residues. Germline V gene sequence: CDR1 SEHNR, CDR2 FQNEAQ (reference sequence). Trimming removed 2 bases from V and 4 bases from J; junction bases left unmatched: 5. CDR3 protein: CASSLSSGRDADTQYF. DNA for the CDR3: TGTGCCAGCAGCTTAAGTAGCGGGAGGGATGCAGATACGCAGTATTTT.

This chain joins TRBV7-9 and TRBJ2-1; the D call may be TRBD1 or TRBD2 (5 bases each). V was shortened by 0 bases and J by 7 bases, with 13 bases between the two germline ends. Germline V gives CDR1 SEHNR, CDR2 FQNEAQ (reference sequence). This CDR3 spans 15 amino acids. CDR3 bases: TGTGCCAGCAGCTTAGCGGGACCCAGCGTGAATGAGCAGTTCTTC. The encoded protein is CASSLAGPSVNEQFF.

The chain is built from TRBV7-8 and TRBJ2-5; D not resolved. The CDR3 consists of 16 residues. V lost 1 base and J lost 2, with 14 bases in between. Germline V gene data show CDR1 as SGHVS and CDR2 as FQNEAQ. The CDR3 is CASSLGIWTVQETQYF. DNA for the CDR3: TGTGCCAGCAGCTTAGGAATTTGGACGGTTCAAGAGACCCAGTACTTC. The whole variable domain, remainder taken from reference TRBV7-8 and TRBJ2-5, is GAGVSQSPRYKVAKRGQDVALRCDPISGHVSLFWYQQALGQGPEFLTYFQNEAQLDKSGLPSDRFFAERPEGSVSTLKIQRTQQEDSAVYLCASSLGIWTVQETQYFGPGTRLLVL.

The chain has TRBV25-1 and TRBJ2-1; 8 bases line up with TRBD1. The V segment lost 8 bases and the J segment 4 bases; nucleotides outside the gene matches: 7. Per the germline V gene, CDR1 is MGHDK and CDR2 is SYGVNS. The CDR3 sequence is 14 residues long. Here the CDR3 reads CASSVQGAYNEQFF. The CDR3 coding sequence is TGTGCCAGCTCCGTGCAGGGGGCTTACAATGAGCAGTTCTTC.

The CDR3 reads CASSSQREGKGTQYF. In DNA, the CDR3 is TGTGCCAGCAGTTCACAGCGGGAGGGTAAGGGTACGCAGTATTTT. The V and J genes are TRBV6-2 or TRBV6-3 and TRBJ2-3; 10 nucleotides match TRBD2. V shed 4 bases, J shed 8 bases, and the junction held 9 bases outside the gene matches. Germline CDR1 and CDR2: MNHEY and SVGEGT. The CDR3 is 15 residues long.

J is TRBJ2-7 and V is TRBV18; TRBD1 agrees at 8 bases. The V segment lost 2 bases and the J segment 2 bases; nucleotides outside the gene matches: 5. The CDR3 is 15 amino acids. Germline CDR1 and CDR2: KGHSH and LQKENI. CDR3 sequence (DNA): TGTGCCAGCTCACCAGGACAGGGTAGTACCTACGAGCAGTACTTC. It yields the protein CASSPGQGSTYEQYF. Looking up the rest from reference TRBV18 and TRBJ2-7 gives the full variable domain: NAGVMQNPRHLVRRRGQEARLRCSPMKGHSHVYWYRQLPEEGLKFMVYLQKENIIDESGMPKERFSAEFPKEGPSILRIQQVVRGDSAAYFCASSPGQGSTYEQYFGPGTRLTVT.

The chain uses TRBV18 and TRBJ1-3; D is ambiguous. The germline V gene has CDR1 KGHSH and CDR2 LQKENI. Trimming left V 2 bases short and J 0 bases short, with 11 bases between. The CDR3 runs to 16 residues. This CDR3 reads CASSPSTRDSGNTIYF. In DNA, the CDR3 is TGTGCCAGCTCACCATCGACACGCGACTCTGGAAACACCATATATTTT.

The CDR3 DNA is TGTGCCAGCTCACAGGGACAGGGTTCTGATCAGCCCCAGCATTTT. Protein: CASSQGQGSDQPQHF. The gene calls are TRBV18 and TRBJ1-5; TRBD1 aligns across 9 bases. The V and J ends lost 4 bases and 5 bases, in that order; junction bases with no gene match: 6. This CDR3 is built from 15 residues. In germline, CDR1 is KGHSH, CDR2 LQKENI. Using reference TRBV18 and TRBJ1-5 for the parts outside the CDR3, the full variable domain is NAGVMQNPRHLVRRRGQEARLRCSPMKGHSHVYWYRQLPEEGLKFMVYLQKENIIDESGMPKERFSAEFPKEGPSILRIQQVVRGDSAAYFCASSQGQGSDQPQHFGDGTRLSIL.

This clone was observed a handful of times. The chain carries TRBV13 and TRBJ1-4; 9 bases agree with TRBD1. The V gene's germline CDR1 is PRHDT and CDR2 FYEKMQ (reference sequence). With V trimmed by 5 bases and J by 7 bases, 5 bases remained unmatched. CDR3 length equals 14 residues. CDR3 amino acids: CASSPGTGPEKLFF. The DNA for the CDR3 is TGTGCCAGCAGCCCCGGGACAGGGCCTGAAAAACTGTTTTTT.

J is TRBJ2-4 and V is TRBV11-2; D gene unclear. The V gene lost 0 bases and the J gene lost 6 bases, with 9 bases spanning the gap. CDR1 and CDR2 from the germline V gene are SGHAT and FQNNGV. CDR3 length: 14 residues. DNA for the CDR3: TGTGCCAGCAGCTTAGATCCCCCCTTAAACATTCAGTACTTC. Its protein is CASSLDPPLNIQYF.

This clone has only one observation. The chain uses TRBV4-3 and TRBJ2-1; D gene unclear. CDR1 and CDR2 (germline): LGHNA, YSLEER. The CDR3 length is 14 residues. V lost 0 bases and J lost 6, with 9 bases in between. CDR3 protein: CASSQEGRRNEQFF. Written as DNA, the CDR3 is TGCGCCAGCAGCCAAGAGGGCAGGCGCAATGAGCAGTTCTTC.

The count of this clone is one. J is TRBJ1-2 and V is TRBV10-3, with D uncertain. The V gene's germline CDR1 is ENHRY and CDR2 SYGVKD. CDR3 length: 13 residues. V was clipped by 3 bases and J by 8 bases, with 13 bases between them. The CDR3 is CAISDGLGMGYTF. CDR3 coding DNA: TGTGCCATCAGTGACGGCCTGGGTATGGGCTACACCTTC.

The rearrangement joins TRBV6-1 to TRBJ1-2; D call uncertain. From germline, CDR1 is MNHNS and CDR2 SASEGT. The V and J ends lost 1 base and 5 bases respectively, with 5 bases between them. The CDR3 totals 12 residues. The CDR3 nucleotides read TGTGCCAGCAGTGAAGAGCAATATGGCTACACCTTC. Protein product: CASSEEQYGYTF.